Listed below are T cell receptor beta chains from one sample, sequenced in a study of T cells in localized non-small cell lung cancer. Repertoires were generated with immunoSEQ multiplex PCR, while TCRdb's copy carries only in-frame clones and drops some. The table lists about 24,000 clones, 87% of them singletons. The sequenced sample was peripheral blood, obtained before any cancer treatment. The receptors derive from a male donor aged 60 or over with stage I squamous cell lung carcinoma. Both conserved end residues are part of each CDR3. A D gene is named only where the DNA matches it firmly. Expanded clones are given a class, and other clones once, few, many or no size at all.

J gene,clone size,V gene,D gene,CDR3 protein,CDR3 DNA
TRBJ1-1,-,TRBV6-6,TRBD1,CASSHSTGGRTEAFF,TGTGCCAGCAGTCATTCGACAGGGGGTAGGACTGAAGCTTTCTTT
TRBJ2-2,once,TRBV9,TRBD1,CASSADRVDTGELFF,TGTGCCAGCAGCGCAGACAGGGTCGATACCGGGGAGCTGTTTTTT
TRBJ2-6,-,TRBV11-3,-,CASSLGANVLTF,TGTGCCAGCAGCTTAGGGGCCAACGTCCTGACTTTC
TRBJ2-3,-,TRBV5-1,-,CASSRPLGETDTQYF,TGCGCCAGCAGCAGACCCCTCGGTGAGACAGATACGCAGTATTTT
TRBJ2-2,few,TRBV5-1,-,CASSSGGSNTGELFF,TGCGCCAGCAGCTCCGGGGGTTCGAACACCGGGGAGCTGTTTTTT
TRBJ2-7,-,TRBV7-3,TRBD1,CASSAGTAGEQYF,TGTGCCAGCAGCGCCGGGACAGCTGGCGAGCAGTACTTC
TRBJ2-5,-,TRBV11-2,-,CASSPSTGIQETQYF,TGTGCCAGCAGCCCCTCTACGGGGATACAAGAGACCCAGTACTTC
TRBJ2-4,-,TRBV27,-,CASSLYGGLGNIQYF,TGTGCCAGCAGTTTATATGGGGGGCTCGGAAACATTCAGTACTTC
TRBJ2-3,few,TRBV5-6,-,CASSLTETQYF,TGTGCCAGCAGCTTGACAGAGACGCAGTATTTT
TRBJ1-1,-,TRBV4-3,-,CASSPRGYTEAFF,TGCGCCAGCAGCCCCCGAGGATACACTGAAGCTTTCTTT
TRBJ1-2,-,TRBV6-5,-,CASSYSNYGYTF,TGTGCCAGCAGTTACTCTAACTATGGCTACACCTTC
TRBJ1-2,-,TRBV30,TRBD1,CAWARDSRYGYTF,TGTGCCTGGGCCCGGGACAGCCGCTATGGCTACACCTTC
TRBJ1-6,-,TRBV10-3,TRBD1,CAIRQGQGNSPLHF,TGTGCCATCAGGCAAGGACAGGGTAATTCACCCCTCCACTTT
TRBJ1-1,-,TRBV6-1,-,CASSSLLRGEAFF,TGTGCCAGCAGCAGCCTCCTGAGGGGGGAAGCTTTCTTT
TRBJ2-3,-,TRBV5-1,-,CASSFNNLGQDTQYF,TGCGCCAGCAGCTTTAACAACTTAGGGCAAGATACGCAGTATTTT
TRBJ2-1,-,TRBV27,-,CASSDSYNEQFF,TGTGCCAGCAGCGACAGTTACAATGAGCAGTTCTTC
TRBJ2-7,-,TRBV27,TRBD1,CASSVLQGGLRTEQYF,TGTGCCAGCAGCGTTTTACAGGGGGGCCTCCGCACAGAGCAGTACTTC
TRBJ2-5,-,TRBV29-1,TRBD2,CSVRTSGQETQYF,TGCAGCGTGAGGACTAGCGGGCAAGAGACCCAGTACTTC
TRBJ1-4,-,TRBV9,-,CASSVGGRGGSNEKLFF,TGTGCCAGCAGCGTAGGTGGGAGAGGGGGTTCGAATGAAAAACTGTTTTTT
TRBJ1-2,-,TRBV5-6,-,CASSLGGKYYGYTF,TGTGCCAGCAGCTTAGGGGGGAAGTACTATGGCTACACCTTC
TRBJ1-1,-,TRBV2,-,CASSRVIMNTEAFF,TGTGCCAGCAGCCGGGTGATCATGAACACTGAAGCTTTCTTT
TRBJ1-1,-,TRBV19,-,CASSFEQSDTEAFF,TGTGCCAGTAGTTTCGAACAGTCGGACACTGAAGCTTTCTTT
TRBJ2-2,-,TRBV7-7,-,CASSLEYTGELFF,TGTGCTAGCAGCTTAGAGTACACCGGGGAGCTGTTTTTT
TRBJ2-1,-,TRBV5-4,-,CASSRRRGTSLNEQFF,TGTGCCAGCAGCCGACGTAGGGGGACTTCTCTAAATGAGCAGTTCTTC
TRBJ2-2,-,TRBV15,-,CATSRDRATGELFF,TGTGCCACCAGCAGAGATAGAGCCACCGGGGAGCTGTTTTTT
TRBJ2-1,few,TRBV9,-,CASSVEGTVGYNEQFF,TGTGCCAGCAGCGTAGAAGGGACGGTGGGTTACAATGAGCAGTTCTTC
TRBJ1-1,-,TRBV9,TRBD1,CASRPRDRGNTEAFF,TGTGCCAGCAGGCCCCGGGACAGGGGTAACACTGAAGCTTTCTTT
TRBJ1-2,-,TRBV7-8,TRBD1,CASSLGQGSYGYTF,TGTGCCAGCAGCCTCGGACAGGGGAGCTATGGCTACACCTTC
TRBJ2-1,-,TRBV21-1,-,CASSTTGNNEQFF,TGTGCCAGCAGCACGACAGGGAACAATGAGCAGTTCTTC
TRBJ1-1,-,TRBV7-2,-,CASSLAGGRDTEAFF,TGTGCCAGCAGCTTAGCGGGGGGCAGGGACACTGAAGCTTTCTTT
TRBJ2-2,-,TRBV5-6,TRBD2,CASVAGGANTGELFF,TGTGCCAGCGTAGCGGGAGGGGCGAACACCGGGGAGCTGTTTTTT
TRBJ2-1,-,TRBV29-1,-,CSVDLYNEQFF,TGCAGCGTCGACCTCTACAATGAGCAGTTCTTC
TRBJ2-3,-,TRBV2,-,CASSGGLRTDTQYF,TGTGCCAGTTCTGGGGGCCTACGGACAGATACGCAGTATTTT
TRBJ2-1,-,TRBV7-2,TRBD2,CASSRTSRGGYNEQFF,TGTGCCAGCAGCCGGACTAGCAGGGGCGGTTACAATGAGCAGTTCTTC
TRBJ2-7,-,TRBV11-2,-,CASSSWDRRKDEQYF,TGTGCCAGCAGCTCCTGGGACCGACGGAAGGACGAGCAGTACTTC
TRBJ1-2,few,TRBV6-1,-,CASSEADSANYGYTF,TGTGCCAGCAGTGAAGCTGACAGCGCTAACTATGGCTACACCTTC
TRBJ1-2,-,TRBV19,-,CASTPEVSWDYGYTF,TGTGCCAGTACCCCCGAGGTATCATGGGATTATGGCTACACCTTC
TRBJ1-5,-,TRBV7-2,-,CASSLVLTSNQPQHF,TGTGCCAGCAGCTTAGTTTTAACAAGCAATCAGCCCCAGCATTTT
TRBJ2-1,-,TRBV12-2,-,CASRSTDIYNEQFF,TGTGCAAGTCGCTCCACCGACATTTACAATGAGCAGTTCTTC
TRBJ1-2,-,TRBV9,-,CASSGLGRGVNGYTF,TGTGCCAGCAGCGGCCTGGGCCGAGGGGTAAATGGCTACACCTTC